A selection of T cell receptor beta chains follows, all from one sample in a study of blood T cell repertoires in COVID-19. Generated by immunoSEQ multiplex PCR, the TCRdb table keeps only in-frame clones and is missing some. The repertoire holds 45,000 to 65,000 clones, with approximately 82% as singletons. The specimen sequenced was peripheral blood. These receptor sequences come from a man in his fifties or sixties with acute or convalescent COVID-19. Each CDR3 is given with its conserved first and last residue. The D gene is left open where the match is weak.

TRBV7-2	TRBJ2-7	TRBD2	TGTGCCAGCAGCTTACTGGCGGGGGAATTGGCCGAGCAGTACTTC	CASSLLAGELAEQYF
TRBV5-4	TRBJ2-3	TRBD2	TGTGCCAGCAGCCCGTTGCCGGGACTAAGCACAGATACGCAGTATTTT	CASSPLPGLSTDTQYF
TRBV6-5	TRBJ2-3	.	TGTGCCAGCAGTTATAGAGCGGTAACAGATACGCAGTATTTT	CASSYRAVTDTQYF
TRBV7-2	TRBJ2-5	TRBD2	TGTGCCAGCAGCTTAGGGACTTTAGCGGGGGGCCAAGAGACCCAGTACTTC	CASSLGTLAGGQETQYF
TRBV5-1	TRBJ1-2	TRBD1	TGCGCCAGCAGTCCCGGGACAGGGGTGAACTATGGCTACACCTTC	CASSPGTGVNYGYTF
TRBV6-4	TRBJ2-7	.	TGTGCCAAAGCCGGGACTTCCACCTACGAGCAGTACTTC	CAKAGTSTYEQYF
TRBV4-1	TRBJ1-5	TRBD1	TGCGCCAGCAGCCAACTCCGGGACAGGGATCAGCCCCAGCATTTT	CASSQLRDRDQPQHF
TRBV28	TRBJ2-4	TRBD1	TGTGCCAGCAGTTTGGGACAGATAAACATTCAGTACTTC	CASSLGQINIQYF
TRBV19	TRBJ2-7	.	TGTGCCAGTACCCCTGACAGATTCTCCTACGAGCAGTACTTC	CASTPDRFSYEQYF
TRBV28	TRBJ1-5	.	TGTGCCAGCTGCAGTTGGGGGCCCAAAGGGTCGCAGCCCCAGCATTTT	CASCSWGPKGSQPQHF
TRBV18	TRBJ1-2	TRBD1	TGTGCCAGCTCACCACCCTCGACAGGGAGCTATGGCTACACCTTC	CASSPPSTGSYGYTF
TRBV11-2	TRBJ2-5	.	TGTGCCAGCAGCTTATATCTTACAGGTCAAGAGACCCAGTACTTC	CASSLYLTGQETQYF
TRBV5-1	TRBJ1-6	.	TGCGCCAGCAGCTTGACAAACAATAATTCACCCCTCCACTTT	CASSLTNNNSPLHF